These 21 T cell receptor beta chains were sequenced from one sample in a study of shared clonotypes between healthy human individuals. TCRdb's copy holds only in-frame clones and misses some; the assay was immunoSEQ multiplex PCR. The table records over 800,000 clones, 80% to 95% of them present only once. Naive CD8 cells were CD45RO-negative, positively selected for CCR7, excluding terminally differentiated effector memory CD45RA+ cells. The sequenced sample consisted of naive CD8+ T cells sorted from blood. The receptors stem from a man aged 25 to 40 in good health.

This chain uses TRBV10-1 with TRBJ2-3; no clear D. Between the trimmed V and J ends, which lost 0 bases and 4 bases, there was a span of 5 bases. Germline loops: CDR1 WNHNN, CDR2 SYGVQD (reference sequence). This CDR3 contains 13 residues. CDR3 coding DNA: TGCGCCAGCAGTGAGTCTCTCCCAGATACGCAGTATTTT. Protein sequence: CASSESLPDTQYF.

Only one count was recorded for this clone. The chain is built from TRBV19 and TRBJ2-5; no reliable D call. Germline CDR1 LNHDA, CDR2 SQIVND (reference sequence). Trimming cost V 6 bases and J 4 bases, with 12 bases left between them. This CDR3 spans 13 amino acids. The CDR3 DNA reads as TGTGCCAGTAGCAACGGCGTCGGAGAGACCCAGTACTTC. It encodes CASSNGVGETQYF.

The chain's CDR3 is CAISEGAGELFF. DNA for the CDR3: TGTGCCATCAGTGAGGGGGCCGGGGAGCTGTTTTTT. The chain has TRBV10-3 and TRBJ2-2, with D unresolved. Trimming cost V 2 bases and J 6 bases, with 4 bases left between them. The germline CDR1 and CDR2 sequences are ENHRY and SYGVKD. The CDR3 totals 12 residues.

The V gene is TRBV5-6, the J gene TRBJ2-1; D call uncertain. In germline, CDR1 is SGHDT, CDR2 YYEEEE. The CDR3 runs to 13 residues. Trimming took off 0 bases at V and 8 bases at J, with 9 bases between the two ends. The CDR3 here is CASSLVGSDEQFF. The CDR3 DNA reads TGTGCCAGCAGCTTGGTAGGGTCGGATGAGCAGTTCTTC.

This clone appeared a single time. The chain combines TRBV2 with TRBJ1-2, with 7 bases aligning to TRBD1. Trimming cost V 4 bases and J 7 bases; bases outside gene matches: 9. Germline CDR1 reads SNHLY; CDR2 reads FYNNEI. The CDR3 is 14 amino acids. CDR3 sequence: CASSASRGLGGYTF. CDR3 DNA: TGTGCCAGCAGTGCTAGTAGGGGGCTAGGTGGCTACACCTTC.

For this clone: Other DNA sequences within the sample encode an identical CDR3. The chain combines TRBV9 with TRBJ2-3; D not certain. This CDR3 has 14 amino acids. CDR1 is SGDLS, CDR2 YYNGEE, per germline. Deletions cut 0 bases from V and 1 base from J, with 6 bases between. CDR3 region: CASSVVGGTDTQYF. In nucleotides, the CDR3 is TGTGCCAGCAGCGTAGTTGGAGGCACAGATACGCAGTATTTT.

V is TRBV7-9 and J is TRBJ2-3, with 7 bases identical to TRBD2. CDR3 length: 15 residues. Trimming took 5 bases from V and 3 from J; bases not matched to a gene: 8. Germline V gene sequence: CDR1 SEHNR, CDR2 FQNEAQ (reference sequence). The DNA for the CDR3 is TGTGCCAGCAGCGCTCTGGGGAGGGAGACAGATACGCAGTATTTT. The encoded protein is CASSALGRETDTQYF.

The chain has TRBV5-4 and TRBJ2-7, with D maybe TRBD2 (7 bases). The CDR3 consists of 15 residues. Looked up from germline, CDR1 is SGHNT and CDR2 is YYREEE (reference sequence). Trimming removed 0 bases at V and 4 bases at J, with 14 bases between. CDR3 sequence: CASSLAGGRGYEQYF. The CDR3 nucleotides are TGTGCCAGCAGCTTGGCGGGGGGCAGGGGTTACGAGCAGTACTTC.

The chain couples TRBV20-1 to TRBJ2-1, with D maybe TRBD2 (5 bases). The CDR3 is 11 amino acids. Germline CDR1 and CDR2: DFQATT and SNEGSKA (reference sequence). V lost 6 bases and J 6 bases, leaving 9 bases between the germline ends. The CDR3 DNA sequence: TGCAGTGCCACTCGGGGCAATGAGCAGTTCTTC. It translates to CSATRGNEQFF.

The rearrangement uses TRBV29-1 and TRBJ2-5; D not resolved. CDR3 length: 13 amino acids. From germline, CDR1 is SQVTM and CDR2 ANQGSEA. The V end lost 3 bases, the J end lost 1 base, and 9 bases lay between the germline ends. The CDR3 DNA is TGCAGCGTTGAGGGGTTACCCCAAGAGACCCAGTACTTC. Encoded protein: CSVEGLPQETQYF.

Remarks on this clone: The same CDR3 also results from other DNA sequences found in this sample. The rearrangement joins TRBV27 to TRBJ2-2; D not resolved. Between the trimmed V and J ends, which lost 3 bases and 5 bases, there was a span of 7 bases. Germline V lookup: CDR1 MNHEY, CDR2 SMNVEV (reference sequence). This CDR3 region has 13 residues. CDR3 region: CASSFGRTGELFF. The CDR3 coding sequence is TGTGCCAGCAGTTTTGGCCGGACCGGGGAGCTGTTTTTT.

The chain combines TRBV6-5 with TRBJ2-1; D possibly corresponds to TRBD2 (5 bases). V gave up 2 bases and J gave up 4 bases, with 15 bases separating them. CDR1 is MNHEY and CDR2 is SVGAGI in the germline V gene. The CDR3 loop spans 16 amino acids. In DNA, the CDR3 is TGTGCCAGCAGTTACGCAAGCGGAGGAAGTTACAATGAGCAGTTCTTC. Encoded protein: CASSYASGGSYNEQFF.

The rearrangement uses TRBV25-1 and TRBJ2-7; TRBD1 matches 9 bases. Germline V gives CDR1 MGHDK, CDR2 SYGVNS. This CDR3 comprises 13 residues. V trimming: 8 bases; J trimming: 6 bases; junction bases outside the gene matches: 8. Here the CDR3 reads CASGDRATGEQYF. The CDR3 DNA reads as TGTGCCAGCGGGGACAGGGCTACTGGCGAGCAGTACTTC.

The rearrangement uses TRBV28 and TRBJ1-1; TRBD1 matches 9 bases. The germline gives CDR1 MDHEN, CDR2 SYDVKM. This CDR3 has 18 amino acids. Trimming cost V 6 bases and J 0 bases; bases outside gene matches: 14. CDR3 coding DNA: TGTGCCAGCAGATACCATGGTTGGACAGGGGACATGAACACTGAAGCTTTCTTT. Amino acids: CASRYHGWTGDMNTEAFF.

In regard to this clone: The same CDR3 can be traced to other DNA sequences in this sample. The chain recombines TRBV28 with TRBJ2-7; D ambiguous. The germline V gene has CDR1 MDHEN and CDR2 SYDVKM. This CDR3 spans 12 amino acids. The V end lost 2 bases, the J end lost 0 bases, and 2 bases lay between the germline ends. The CDR3, as DNA: TGTGCCAGCAGTTTAATCTCCTACGAGCAGTACTTC. Translation: CASSLISYEQYF. The complete variable domain, with remaining parts taken from reference TRBV28 and TRBJ2-7, reads DVKVTQSSRYLVKRTGEKVFLECVQDMDHENMFWYRQDPGLGLRLIYFSYDVKMKEKGDIPEGYSVSREKKERFSLILESASTNQTSMYLCASSLISYEQYFGPGTRLTVT.

The chain carries TRBV27 and TRBJ2-1; D possibly uses TRBD1 or TRBD2 (5 bases each). The germline V and J ends were trimmed by 2 bases and 9 bases, with 17 bases remaining between them. CDR1 and CDR2 from the germline V gene are MNHEY and SMNVEV (reference sequence). The CDR3 consists of 15 residues. The CDR3 reads CASSLGPSGLTEQFF. In DNA, the CDR3 is TGTGCCAGCAGTTTAGGCCCTTCGGGGCTGACTGAGCAGTTCTTC.

The chain recombines TRBV7-3 with TRBJ2-1; D is undetermined. Germline values: CDR1 SGHTA, CDR2 FQGTGA. V lost 2 bases, J lost 7 bases, and 12 bases lay in between. CDR3 length: 14 residues. CDR3 protein: CASSLLDTVNEQFF. CDR3 in DNA: TGTGCCAGCAGCTTACTTGACACGGTTAATGAGCAGTTCTTC.

The gene calls are TRBV27 and TRBJ2-1, with D maybe TRBD2 (6 bases). CDR1 and CDR2 (germline): MNHEY, SMNVEV (reference sequence). Between the trimmed V and J ends, which lost 4 bases and 4 bases, there was a span of 11 bases. The CDR3 totals 14 residues. The CDR3 here is CASSSDSGYNEQFF. The DNA for the CDR3 is TGTGCCAGCAGTTCGGATAGCGGTTACAATGAGCAGTTCTTC.

V gene TRBV4-1 combines with J gene TRBJ2-7; D might be TRBD2 (6 bases). Trimming took 8 bases from V and 6 from J, leaving 17 bases between them. CDR3 size: 13 residues. Germline V gene sequence: CDR1 MGHRA, CDR2 YSYEKL. The CDR3 bases are TGCGCCAGCGGTTGGAGGGAGAACTCCGAGCAGTACTTC. Amino acid sequence: CASGWRENSEQYF.

The chain employs TRBV11-2 and TRBJ2-5; perhaps D is TRBD1 or TRBD2 (5 bases each). The CDR3 is made up of 18 amino acids. Germline CDR1 SGHAT, CDR2 FQNNGV. The V gene lost 2 bases and the J gene lost 0 bases, with 19 bases spanning the gap. The CDR3 is CASSLRSRQLTNQETQYF. The CDR3 DNA reads TGTGCCAGCAGCTTACGAAGTAGACAGCTGACTAACCAAGAGACCCAGTACTTC. The entire variable domain, with the rest obtained from reference TRBV11-2 and TRBJ2-5, is as follows: EAGVAQSPRYKIIEKRQSVAFWCNPISGHATLYWYQQILGQGPKLLIQFQNNGVVDDSQLPKDRFSAERLKGVDSTLKIQPAKLEDSAVYLCASSLRSRQLTNQETQYFGPGTRLLVL.

A single count supports this clone. The V and J genes are TRBV9 and TRBJ2-2, with D possibly being TRBD2 (6 bases). CDR1 and CDR2 (germline): SGDLS, YYNGEE. V was cut by 3 bases and J by 7 bases, with 22 bases left in between. The CDR3 length is 17 residues. The CDR3 nucleotides read TGTGCCAGCAGCGGCTCCCGCGGGGCAGGTGTTGTCGGGGAGCTGTTTTTT. Translating it yields CASSGSRGAGVVGELFF.